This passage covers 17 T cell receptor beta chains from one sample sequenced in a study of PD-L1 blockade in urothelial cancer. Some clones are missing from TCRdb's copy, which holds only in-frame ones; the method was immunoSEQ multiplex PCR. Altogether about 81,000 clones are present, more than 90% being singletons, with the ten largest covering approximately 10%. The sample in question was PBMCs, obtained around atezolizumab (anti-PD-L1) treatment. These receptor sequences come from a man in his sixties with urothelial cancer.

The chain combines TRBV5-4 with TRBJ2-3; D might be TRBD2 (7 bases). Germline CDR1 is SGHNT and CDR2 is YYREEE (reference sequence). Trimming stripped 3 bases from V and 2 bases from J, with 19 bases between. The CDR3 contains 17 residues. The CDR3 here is CASSWGLGGGNTDTQYF. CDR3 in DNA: TGTGCCAGCAGCTGGGGATTAGGGGGAGGGAACACAGATACGCAGTATTTT.

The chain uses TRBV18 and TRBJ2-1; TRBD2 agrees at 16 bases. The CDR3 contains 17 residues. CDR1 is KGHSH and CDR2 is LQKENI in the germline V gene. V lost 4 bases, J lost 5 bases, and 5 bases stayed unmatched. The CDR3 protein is CASSHGTSGRANNEQFF. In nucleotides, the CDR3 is TGTGCCAGCTCACACGGGACTAGCGGGAGGGCCAACAATGAGCAGTTCTTC.

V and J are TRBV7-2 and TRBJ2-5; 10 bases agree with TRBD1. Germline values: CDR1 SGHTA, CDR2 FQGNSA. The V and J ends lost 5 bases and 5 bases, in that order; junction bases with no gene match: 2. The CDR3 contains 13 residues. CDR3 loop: CASSMGQGETQYF. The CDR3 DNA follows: TGTGCCAGCAGCATGGGACAGGGGGAGACCCAGTACTTC.

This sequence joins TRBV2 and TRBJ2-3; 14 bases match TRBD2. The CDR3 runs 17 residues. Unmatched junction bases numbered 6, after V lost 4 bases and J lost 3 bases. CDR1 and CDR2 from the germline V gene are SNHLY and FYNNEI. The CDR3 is CASSAGTSGGWTDTQYF. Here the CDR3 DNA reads TGTGCCAGCAGTGCCGGGACTAGCGGGGGCTGGACAGATACGCAGTATTTT.

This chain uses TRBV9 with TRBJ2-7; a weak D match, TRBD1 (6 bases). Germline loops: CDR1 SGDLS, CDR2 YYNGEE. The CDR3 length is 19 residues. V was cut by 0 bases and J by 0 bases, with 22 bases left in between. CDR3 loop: CASSVGPGRQAKSSYEQYF. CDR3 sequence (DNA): TGTGCCAGCAGCGTAGGCCCTGGGAGACAGGCCAAGAGCTCCTACGAGCAGTACTTC.

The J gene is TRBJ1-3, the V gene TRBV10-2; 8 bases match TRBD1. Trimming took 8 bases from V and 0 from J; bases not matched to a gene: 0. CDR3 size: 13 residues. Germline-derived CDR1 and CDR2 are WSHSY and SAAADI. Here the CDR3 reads CASGQGSGNTIYF. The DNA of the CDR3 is TGCGCCAGCGGACAGGGCTCTGGAAACACCATATATTTT.

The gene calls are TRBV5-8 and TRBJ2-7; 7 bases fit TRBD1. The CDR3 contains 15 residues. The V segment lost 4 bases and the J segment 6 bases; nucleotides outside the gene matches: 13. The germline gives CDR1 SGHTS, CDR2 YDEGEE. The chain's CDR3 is CASSRRDSHRPEQYF. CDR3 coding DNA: TGTGCCAGCAGCCGCCGGGACAGTCATAGACCCGAGCAGTACTTC.

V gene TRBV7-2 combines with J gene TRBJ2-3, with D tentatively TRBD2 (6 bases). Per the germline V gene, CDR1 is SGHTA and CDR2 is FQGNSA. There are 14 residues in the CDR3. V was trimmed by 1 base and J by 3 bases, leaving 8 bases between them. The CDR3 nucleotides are TGTGCCAGCAGCTTAGACGCGGGGACAGATACGCAGTATTTT. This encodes CASSLDAGTDTQYF.

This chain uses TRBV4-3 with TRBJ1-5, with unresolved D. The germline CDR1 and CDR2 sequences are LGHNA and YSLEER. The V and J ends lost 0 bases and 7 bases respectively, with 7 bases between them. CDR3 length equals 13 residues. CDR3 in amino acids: CASSQDLGQPQHF. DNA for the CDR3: TGCGCCAGCAGCCAAGATCTTGGCCAGCCCCAGCATTTT.

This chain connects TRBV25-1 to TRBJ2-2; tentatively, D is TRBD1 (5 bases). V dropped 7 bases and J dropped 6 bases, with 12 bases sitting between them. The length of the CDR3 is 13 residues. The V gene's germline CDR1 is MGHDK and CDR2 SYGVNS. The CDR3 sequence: CASKLSGSGELFF. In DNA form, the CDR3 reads TGTGCCAGCAAGTTATCAGGGTCCGGGGAGCTGTTTTTT.

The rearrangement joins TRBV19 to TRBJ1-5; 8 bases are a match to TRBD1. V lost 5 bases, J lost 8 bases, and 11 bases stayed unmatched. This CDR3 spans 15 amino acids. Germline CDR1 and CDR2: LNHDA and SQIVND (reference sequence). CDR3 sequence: CASSPTGEVTKPQHF. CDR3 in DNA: TGTGCCAGTAGTCCGACAGGGGAGGTTACGAAGCCCCAGCATTTT.

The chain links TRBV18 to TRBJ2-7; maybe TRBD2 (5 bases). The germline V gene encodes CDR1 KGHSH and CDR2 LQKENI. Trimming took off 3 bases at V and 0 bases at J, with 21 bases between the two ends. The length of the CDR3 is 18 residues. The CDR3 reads CASSPGRINRASSYEQYF. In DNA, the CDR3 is TGTGCCAGCTCACCTGGGAGAATCAACCGCGCCTCCTCCTACGAGCAGTACTTC.

DNA of the CDR3: TGTGCCAGCAGCCAAGAGGTGGCTTCCTACAATGAGCAGTTCTTC. Translation: CASSQEVASYNEQFF. The chain uses TRBV4-2 and TRBJ2-1; D is uncertain. The germline V gene encodes CDR1 LGHNA and CDR2 YNFKEQ. The ends were cut back, 0 bases at V and 1 base at J, with 7 bases in the middle. This CDR3 spans 15 amino acids.

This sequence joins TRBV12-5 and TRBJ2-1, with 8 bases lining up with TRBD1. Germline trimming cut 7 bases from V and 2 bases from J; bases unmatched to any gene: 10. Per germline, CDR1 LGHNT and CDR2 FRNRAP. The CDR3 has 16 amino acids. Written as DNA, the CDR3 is TGTGCTAGTGCCCTTCCGGGACAGGTGACCTACAATGAGCAGTTCTTC. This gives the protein CASALPGQVTYNEQFF.

The CDR3 region has the DNA TGCGCCAGCAGCCGCCTTCAGGGGTCCGGGGAGCTGTTTTTT. Translating it yields CASSRLQGSGELFF. The V gene is TRBV4-3, the J gene TRBJ2-2; D is perhaps TRBD1 (6 bases). The CDR3 totals 14 residues. The ends were cut back, 4 bases at V and 6 bases at J, with 12 bases in the middle. Germline V lookup: CDR1 LGHNA, CDR2 YSLEER.

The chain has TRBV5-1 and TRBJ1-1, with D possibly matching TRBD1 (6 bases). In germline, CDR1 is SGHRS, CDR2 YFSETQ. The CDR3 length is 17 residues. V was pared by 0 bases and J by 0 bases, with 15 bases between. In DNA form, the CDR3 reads TGCGCCAGCAGCTTGGGGGGGAGTGGGGGCATGAACACTGAAGCTTTCTTT. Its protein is CASSLGGSGGMNTEAFF. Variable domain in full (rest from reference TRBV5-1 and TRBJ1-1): KAGVTQTPRYLIKTRGQQVTLSCSPISGHRSVSWYQQTPGQGLQFLFEYFSETQRNKGNFPGRFSGRQFSNSRSEMNVSTLELGDSALYLCASSLGGSGGMNTEAFFGQGTRLTVV.

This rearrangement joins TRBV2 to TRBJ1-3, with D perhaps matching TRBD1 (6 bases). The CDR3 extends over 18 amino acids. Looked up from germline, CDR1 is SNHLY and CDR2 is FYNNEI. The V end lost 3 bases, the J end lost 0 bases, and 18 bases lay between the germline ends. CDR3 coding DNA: TGTGCCAGCAGTGATCCACTCTGGGGGCCCAGCTCTGGAAACACCATATATTTT. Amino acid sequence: CASSDPLWGPSSGNTIYF.